Presented here are 5 T cell receptor beta chains from one specimen sequenced in a study of molecular identifiers for immune sequencing clone quantification. TCRdb ran MiXCR on the PCR reads and lists one entry per CDR3 protein. The repertoire holds about 640,000 distinct CDR3 sequences, with just under 20% as singletons. Sequences were obtained from naive CD8+ T cells from blood, with Jurkat cell RNA spiked in. Stated subset: FACS-sorted CD8+CD4-CCR7+CD45RA+ naive T cells. The receptor set was obtained from a human donor in good health. Some libraries in this study had Jurkat cell RNA spiked in.

There are many counts of this clonotype. The J gene is TRBJ1-5, the V gene TRBV6-2 or TRBV6-3; a weak D match, TRBD1 (5 bases). V lost 4 bases, J lost 1 base, and 14 bases lay in between. CDR1 is MNHEY, CDR2 SVGEGT, per germline. The CDR3 sequence is 16 residues long. The CDR3 DNA is TGTGCCAGCAGTTTTGGGGGATTCCTGAGCAATCAGCCCCAGCATTTT. This codes for CASSFGGFLSNQPQHF.

Of note for this clonotype: This may be a read error, as it is one base from a much larger clone. The V gene is TRBV27, the J gene TRBJ2-7; D possibly corresponds to TRBD2 (5 bases). Germline-derived CDR1 and CDR2 are MNHEY and SMNVEV (reference sequence). CDR3 length: 14 residues. The CDR3 here is CASNLRGSLYEQYF. Here the CDR3 DNA reads TGTGCCAGCAATTTACGTGGGAGTCTGTACGAGCAGTACTTC.

The table lists this clonotype with a few counts. This rearrangement joins TRBV3-1 to TRBJ2-5; 10 nucleotides agree with TRBD1. The germline CDR1 and CDR2 sequences are LGHDT and YNNKEL (reference sequence). The CDR3 is made up of 14 amino acids. V lost 5 bases and J lost 5; bases outside the gene matches: 5. CDR3 amino acids: CASSTGQGSETQYF. The CDR3 coding sequence is TGTGCCAGCAGCACGGGACAGGGGTCGGAGACCCAGTACTTC.

This clonotype was observed many times. The chain carries TRBV20-1 and TRBJ2-7; D assignment may be TRBD1 or TRBD2 (5 bases each). Trimming removed 5 bases from V and 4 bases from J, with 21 bases in between. This CDR3 contains 15 residues. Germline loops: CDR1 DFQATT, CDR2 SNEGSKA (reference sequence). CDR3 sequence: CSAGPPDLEGYEQYF. The CDR3, as DNA: TGCAGTGCTGGCCCACCGGACCTAGAGGGGTACGAGCAGTACTTC.

This clonotype has ten or more counts. The V gene is TRBV7-9, the J gene TRBJ1-1; D is unresolved. The V and J ends lost 5 bases and 6 bases respectively, with 13 bases between them. The germline CDR1 and CDR2 sequences are SEHNR and FQNEAQ (reference sequence). This CDR3 has 13 residues. For the CDR3, the DNA is TGTGCCAGCAGCCCCGGATTTTCTTCTGAAGCTTTCTTT. Protein sequence: CASSPGFSSEAFF.